This is a list of T cell receptor beta chains from one sample in a study of blood T cell repertoires in COVID-19. The data were produced by immunoSEQ multiplex PCR, yet TCRdb's version contains in-frame clones alone and is incomplete. Of 240,000 or so clones in the sample, about 80% were seen once. Sequencing was performed on peripheral blood. All receptors come from a woman aged 80 or older with acute or convalescent COVID-19. The CDR3 runs from the conserved cysteine through the conserved F or W. D genes are given only for firm matches. A row's size may be missing; if present it is once, few, many or a size class.

J gene: TRBJ1-5
clone size: -
V gene: TRBV7-2
D gene: -
CDR3 protein: CASSLARSQPQHF
CDR3 DNA: TGTGCCAGCAGCTTAGCTAGAAGTCAGCCCCAGCATTTT

J gene: TRBJ1-2
clone size: -
V gene: TRBV2
D gene: -
CDR3 protein: CASRVQANHGYTF
CDR3 DNA: TGTGCCAGCAGGGTCCAGGCGAACCATGGCTACACCTTC

J gene: TRBJ1-6
clone size: -
V gene: TRBV3-1/TRBV3-2
D gene: -
CDR3 protein: CASSLGSSYNSPLHF
CDR3 DNA: TGTGCCAGCAGCCTTGGGAGCTCCTATAATTCACCCCTCCACTTT

J gene: TRBJ2-3
clone size: -
V gene: TRBV5-1
D gene: TRBD2
CDR3 protein: CASSSSRGGLTDTQYF
CDR3 DNA: TGCGCCAGCAGCTCCTCTCGCGGGGGACTCACAGATACGCAGTATTTT

J gene: TRBJ1-1
clone size: -
V gene: TRBV5-4
D gene: -
CDR3 protein: CASSPGYGASSNTEAFF
CDR3 DNA: TGTGCCAGCAGCCCAGGGTATGGGGCTTCGTCGAACACTGAAGCTTTCTTT

J gene: TRBJ1-2
clone size: -
V gene: TRBV5-4
D gene: TRBD1
CDR3 protein: CASSSQAPGQGNHGYTF
CDR3 DNA: TGTGCCAGCAGCTCCCAAGCCCCGGGACAGGGGAATCATGGCTACACCTTC

J gene: TRBJ2-7
clone size: -
V gene: TRBV6-6
D gene: -
CDR3 protein: CASRSAGHYEQYF
CDR3 DNA: TGTGCTTCCCGGTCGGCAGGTCACTACGAGCAGTACTTC

J gene: TRBJ1-3
clone size: -
V gene: TRBV3-1/TRBV3-2
D gene: -
CDR3 protein: CASSQGGSSGNTIYF
CDR3 DNA: TGTGCCAGCAGCCAAGGGGGCAGCTCTGGAAACACCATATATTTT

J gene: TRBJ1-5
clone size: -
V gene: TRBV30
D gene: -
CDR3 protein: CAWRGGPGQPQHF
CDR3 DNA: TGTGCCTGGAGGGGGGGACCCGGTCAGCCCCAGCATTTT

J gene: TRBJ1-3
clone size: -
V gene: TRBV3-1/TRBV3-2
D gene: TRBD1
CDR3 protein: CASSRQTGQGAYSGNTIYF
CDR3 DNA: TGTGCCAGCAGCCGCCAAACGGGACAGGGGGCCTACTCTGGAAACACCATATATTTT

J gene: TRBJ1-2
clone size: -
V gene: TRBV30
D gene: -
CDR3 protein: CASQVYGYTF
CDR3 DNA: TGTGCATCTCAGGTCTATGGCTACACCTTC

J gene: TRBJ1-4
clone size: -
V gene: TRBV13
D gene: -
CDR3 protein: CASSPGHTKEKLFF
CDR3 DNA: TGTGCCAGCAGCCCGGGACATACGAAGGAAAAACTGTTTTTT

J gene: TRBJ2-3
clone size: -
V gene: TRBV6-6
D gene: -
CDR3 protein: CASSPRGSFLAGTDTQYF
CDR3 DNA: TGTGCCAGCAGTCCCAGGGGCTCCTTTCTGGCTGGCACAGATACGCAGTATTTT

J gene: TRBJ1-2
clone size: -
V gene: TRBV6-5
D gene: -
CDR3 protein: CASNVGQHPLYGYTF
CDR3 DNA: TGTGCCAGCAATGTGGGACAACACCCCCTTTATGGCTACACCTTC

J gene: TRBJ1-2
clone size: -
V gene: TRBV28
D gene: TRBD1
CDR3 protein: CASRGQGTNYGYTF
CDR3 DNA: TGTGCCAGCAGGGGACAGGGTACTAACTATGGCTACACCTTC

J gene: TRBJ2-5
clone size: -
V gene: TRBV4-2
D gene: -
CDR3 protein: CASSQTGSETQYF
CDR3 DNA: TGTGCCAGCAGCCAGACCGGGTCAGAGACCCAGTACTTC

J gene: TRBJ2-3
clone size: once
V gene: TRBV5-6
D gene: TRBD2
CDR3 protein: CASSPGGALLSHTQYF
CDR3 DNA: TGTGCCAGCAGCCCGGGGGGGGCCCTTTTGAGTCATACGCAGTATTTT

J gene: TRBJ1-5
clone size: -
V gene: TRBV7-2
D gene: -
CDR3 protein: CASSLSGASNQPQHF
CDR3 DNA: TGTGCCAGCAGCTTAAGTGGGGCTAGCAATCAGCCCCAGCATTTT